The 14 T cell receptor beta chains given below trace back to one sample, sequenced in a study of T cells in Graves' hyperthyroidism and ophthalmopathy (dated by TCRdb to about 2019). Receptor amplification or capture employed multiplex PCR. The sequencer was an Illumina HiSeq 2000. TCR beta CDR3 regions were amplified from RNA transcripts. The TCR CDR3 was subjected to a first round of RT-PCR using the HTBI primer set and the Qiagen OneStep RT-PCR kit. TCRdb applied fastp at Q25 and MiXCR to the public reads, then kept only in-frame beta chains. Here each entry gathers all rows of one CDR3 protein and keeps the most common genes and DNA. This sample gives more than 300,000 distinct CDR3 sequences in total; about 18% of them show up just once. The ten top clones hold around a third of the sample. Sequencing was carried out using blood. The source of these receptors is a woman in her 30s with Graves' hyperthyroidism that later progressed to Graves' ophthalmopathy.

In this sample, this clonotype turned up once. The CDR3 sequence is CASSLATGTGETQYF. Here the CDR3 DNA reads TGTGCCAGCAGCTTAGCCACCGGGACAGGGGAGACCCAGTACTTC. The genes are TRBV11-2 and TRBJ2-5; 9 bases agree with TRBD1. V was pared by 1 base and J by 5 bases, with 5 bases of the junction left unmatched. The germline V gene encodes CDR1 SGHAT and CDR2 FQNNGV. CDR3 length equals 15 residues.

This clonotype was seen many times. This chain uses TRBV29-1 with TRBJ1-2; D might be TRBD1 (6 bases). The CDR3 runs 14 residues. V lost 3 bases and J 8 bases, leaving 19 bases between the germline ends. The germline V gene has CDR1 SQVTM and CDR2 ANQGSEA. The CDR3 DNA reads TGCAGCGTTGAGGGTGGGGGGGCAAGTCGCGGCTACACCTTC. Translating it yields CSVEGGGASRGYTF.

This clonotype has ten or more counts. V and J are TRBV10-3 and TRBJ2-7; D is possibly TRBD2 (6 bases). Germline CDR1 reads ENHRY; CDR2 reads SYGVKD. The V end was cut by 3 bases, the J end by 3 bases, with 12 bases between. The length of the CDR3 is 14 residues. This CDR3 reads CAISEMAGIYEQYF. In DNA form, the CDR3 reads TGTGCCATCAGTGAAATGGCGGGGATCTACGAGCAGTACTTC.

A few counts support this clonotype. The chain links TRBV2 to TRBJ2-1, with D maybe TRBD2 (5 bases). Germline V gives CDR1 SNHLY, CDR2 FYNNEI. The CDR3 runs to 12 residues. V lost 4 bases to trimming and J lost 7 bases, with 8 bases between them. This chain's CDR3 is CASSALANEQFF. In DNA, the CDR3 is TGTGCCAGCAGTGCTCTAGCAAATGAGCAGTTCTTC.

The V call is TRBV12-3 or TRBV12-4, the J call TRBJ1-2; D is undetermined. V was clipped by 5 bases and J by 4 bases, with 11 bases between them. There are 13 residues in the CDR3. As DNA, the CDR3 is TGTGCCAGCAGTGTAGGGAAGGGCTATGGCTACACCTTC. It is translated as CASSVGKGYGYTF.

This clonotype was seen repeatedly, ten times or more. V usage is TRBV11-2 and J usage is TRBJ1-2; D is ambiguous. Per germline, CDR1 SGHAT and CDR2 FQNNGV. This CDR3 is built from 16 residues. The ends were cut back, 1 base at V and 0 bases at J, with 12 bases in the middle. The CDR3: CASSLGAEIPNYGYTF. The CDR3 coding sequence is TGTGCCAGCAGCTTAGGGGCGGAGATTCCTAACTATGGCTACACCTTC.

This clonotype was counted ten times or more. V is TRBV5-1 and J is TRBJ2-3; D assignment may be TRBD1 or TRBD2 (5 bases each). V was cut by 1 base and J by 0 bases, with 12 bases left in between. Looked up from germline, CDR1 is SGHRS and CDR2 is YFSETQ. The CDR3 covers 16 residues. The CDR3 region has the DNA TGCGCCAGCAGCTTGTACCTAGGGGACAGCACAGATACGCAGTATTTT. It yields the protein CASSLYLGDSTDTQYF. The variable domain in full, completed from reference TRBV5-1 and TRBJ2-3, reads KAGVTQTPRYLIKTRGQQVTLSCSPISGHRSVSWYQQTPGQGLQFLFEYFSETQRNKGNFPGRFSGRQFSNSRSEMNVSTLELGDSALYLCASSLYLGDSTDTQYFGPGTRLTVL.

This clonotype was counted at least ten times. The chain recombines TRBV6-1 with TRBJ2-7; D tentatively reads TRBD1 or TRBD2 (5 bases each). Trimming took 0 bases from V and 3 from J, leaving 15 bases between them. Germline-derived CDR1 and CDR2 are MNHNS and SASEGT. CDR3 length: 16 amino acids. The CDR3 coding sequence is TGTGCCAGCAGTGAAGCGCTTCGAGGGGTCTTCTACGAGCAGTACTTC. It specifies CASSEALRGVFYEQYF.

The table lists this clonotype with many counts. Its ends do not fully match the called genes, so a read error is possible. This chain links TRBV4-1 with TRBJ2-7; TRBD1 might be the D (6 bases). Germline loops: CDR1 MGHRA, CDR2 YSYEKL. This CDR3 contains 12 residues. CDR3 loop: CASSQGGYEQYF. In DNA form, the CDR3 reads TGTGCCAGCAGCCAAGGGGGCTACGAGCAGTACTTC.

The J gene is TRBJ1-2, the V gene TRBV28; 7 nucleotides match TRBD1. From germline, CDR1 is MDHEN and CDR2 SYDVKM. V lost 9 bases, J lost 5 bases, and 9 bases stayed unmatched. CDR3 length: 13 residues. DNA for the CDR3: TGTGCCAGTAGACTTGAGGGGGCGTATGGCTACACCTTC. As protein: CASRLEGAYGYTF.

There are many counts of this clonotype. V usage is TRBV19 and J usage is TRBJ1-5, with unresolved D. Germline loops: CDR1 LNHDA, CDR2 SQIVND (reference sequence). CDR3 length: 15 residues. V was cut by 1 base and J by 3 bases, with 10 bases left in between. This CDR3 reads CASSIGSGYNQPQHF. In DNA, the CDR3 is TGTGCCAGTAGTATAGGCTCAGGCTACAATCAGCCCCAGCATTTT.

This clonotype was detected many times. The chain couples TRBV7-9 to TRBJ2-7; D not resolved. Trimming cost V 1 base and J 6 bases, with 13 bases left between them. CDR1 is SEHNR and CDR2 is FQNEAQ in the germline V gene (reference sequence). The CDR3 extends over 14 amino acids. This chain's CDR3 is CASSLGARAGEQYF. The CDR3 DNA sequence: TGTGCCAGCAGCTTAGGGGCTAGGGCCGGCGAGCAGTACTTC.

This clonotype showed up many times. The chain carries TRBV19 and TRBJ2-2; D unresolved. Trimming took 7 bases from V and 6 from J, leaving 15 bases between them. This CDR3 spans 14 amino acids. Germline-derived CDR1 and CDR2 are LNHDA and SQIVND (reference sequence). CDR3 sequence reads: CASNQRYSAGELFF. The CDR3 DNA sequence: TGTGCCAGTAACCAACGATACTCCGCCGGGGAGCTGTTTTTT.

This clonotype was seen a few times. An end of the junction differs from the germline gene, which may be a read error. This chain links TRBV20-1 with TRBJ1-4, with 7 bases that match TRBD1. Germline CDR1 reads DFQATT; CDR2 reads SNEGSKA (reference sequence). The CDR3 is made up of 14 amino acids. The CDR3 nucleotides are TGCAGTGCTAGAGTTAGCAGGGACAGTGAAAAACTGCTTTTT. Translation: CSARVSRDSEKLLF.